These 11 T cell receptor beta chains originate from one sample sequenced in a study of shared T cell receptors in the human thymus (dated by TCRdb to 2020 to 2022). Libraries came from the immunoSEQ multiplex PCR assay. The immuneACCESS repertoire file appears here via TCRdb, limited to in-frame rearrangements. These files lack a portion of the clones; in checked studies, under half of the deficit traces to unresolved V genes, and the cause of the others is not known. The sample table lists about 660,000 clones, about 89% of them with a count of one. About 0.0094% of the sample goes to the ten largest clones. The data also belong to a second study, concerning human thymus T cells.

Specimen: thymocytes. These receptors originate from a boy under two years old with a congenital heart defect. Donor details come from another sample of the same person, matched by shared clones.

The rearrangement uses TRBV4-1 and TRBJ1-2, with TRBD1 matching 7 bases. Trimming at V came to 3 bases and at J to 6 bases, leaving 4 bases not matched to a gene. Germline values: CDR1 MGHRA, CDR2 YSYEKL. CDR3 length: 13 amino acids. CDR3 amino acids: CASSHRTGDGYTF. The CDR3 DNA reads TGCGCCAGCAGCCATAGAACAGGGGATGGCTACACCTTC.

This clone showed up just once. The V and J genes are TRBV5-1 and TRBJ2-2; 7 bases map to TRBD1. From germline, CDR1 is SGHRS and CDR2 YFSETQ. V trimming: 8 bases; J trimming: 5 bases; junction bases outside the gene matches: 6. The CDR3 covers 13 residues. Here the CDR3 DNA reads TGCGCCAGTCAGGGGGTTCGGACCGGGGAGCTGTTTTTT. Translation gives CASQGVRTGELFF.

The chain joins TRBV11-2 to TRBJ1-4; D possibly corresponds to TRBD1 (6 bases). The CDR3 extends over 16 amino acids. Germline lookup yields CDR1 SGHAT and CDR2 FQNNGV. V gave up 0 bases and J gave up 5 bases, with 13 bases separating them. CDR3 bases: TGTGCCAGCAGCTTAGATCCGGGCCAGGGGAATGAAAAACTGTTTTTT. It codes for CASSLDPGQGNEKLFF.

CDR3 nucleotides: TGTGCCAGCAGTCCCCCTGACTATAAGGGCTCCGAGCAGTACTTC. Translation: CASSPPDYKGSEQYF. This chain joins TRBV27 and TRBJ2-7; possibly TRBD2 for D (5 bases). With 5 bases removed from V and 6 bases from J, the gap between germline ends came to 20 bases. The CDR3 is made up of 15 amino acids. The germline V gene has CDR1 MNHEY and CDR2 SMNVEV (reference sequence).

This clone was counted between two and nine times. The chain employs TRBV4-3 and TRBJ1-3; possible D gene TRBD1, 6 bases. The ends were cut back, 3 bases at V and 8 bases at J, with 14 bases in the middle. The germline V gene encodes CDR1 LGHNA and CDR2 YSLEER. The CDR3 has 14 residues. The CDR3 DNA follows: TGCGCCAGCAGCCATAAAAAGACAGGACACACCATATATTTT. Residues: CASSHKKTGHTIYF.

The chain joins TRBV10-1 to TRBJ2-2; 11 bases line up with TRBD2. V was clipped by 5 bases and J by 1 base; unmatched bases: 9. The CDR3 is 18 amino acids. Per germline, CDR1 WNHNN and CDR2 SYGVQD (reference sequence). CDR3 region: CASSRDTLAGVNTGELFF. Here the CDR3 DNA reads TGCGCCAGCAGTCGGGACACACTAGCGGGAGTGAACACCGGGGAGCTGTTTTTT.

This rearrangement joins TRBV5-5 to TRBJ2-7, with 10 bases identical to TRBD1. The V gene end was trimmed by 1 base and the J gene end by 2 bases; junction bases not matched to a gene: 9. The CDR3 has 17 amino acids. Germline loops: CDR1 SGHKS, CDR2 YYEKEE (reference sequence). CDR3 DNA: TGTGCCAGCAGCTTGTTCGCCTGGGACAGGGGCACCTACGAGCAGTACTTC. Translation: CASSLFAWDRGTYEQYF.

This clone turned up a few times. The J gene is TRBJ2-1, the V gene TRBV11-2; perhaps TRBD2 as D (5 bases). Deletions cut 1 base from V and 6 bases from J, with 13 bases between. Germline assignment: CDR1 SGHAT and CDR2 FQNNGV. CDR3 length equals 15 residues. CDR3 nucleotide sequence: TGTGCCAGCAGCTTAGGCACTAGTAACCCCAATGAGCAGTTCTTC. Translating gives CASSLGTSNPNEQFF.

CDR3 DNA: TGCGCCAGCAGCCAAGATCATATTAGGGACAGCGGGAACATTCAGTACTTC. Amino acid sequence: CASSQDHIRDSGNIQYF. This chain joins TRBV4-1 and TRBJ2-4, with D perhaps TRBD1 (7 bases). Germline CDR1 is MGHRA and CDR2 is YSYEKL. The CDR3 sequence is 17 residues long. Trimming left V 0 bases short and J 7 bases short, with 19 bases between.

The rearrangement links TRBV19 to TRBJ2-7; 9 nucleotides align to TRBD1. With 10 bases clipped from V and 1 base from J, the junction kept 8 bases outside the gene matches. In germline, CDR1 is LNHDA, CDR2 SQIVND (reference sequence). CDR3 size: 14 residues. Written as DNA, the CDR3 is TGTGCCACTTCTCGGACAGGGGAATCCTACGAGCAGTACTTC. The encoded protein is CATSRTGESYEQYF. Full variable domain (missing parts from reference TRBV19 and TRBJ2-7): DGGITQSPKYLFRKEGQNVTLSCEQNLNHDAMYWYRQDPGQGLRLIYYSQIVNDFQKGDIAEGYSVSREKKESFPLTVTSAQKNPTAFYLCATSRTGESYEQYFGPGTRLTVT.

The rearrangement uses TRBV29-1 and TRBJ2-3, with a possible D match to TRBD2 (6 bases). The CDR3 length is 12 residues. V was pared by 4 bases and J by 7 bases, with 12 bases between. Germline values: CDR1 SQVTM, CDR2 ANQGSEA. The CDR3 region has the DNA TGCAGCGTTGGGGGACTCTATTATACGCAGTATTTT. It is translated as CSVGGLYYTQYF.